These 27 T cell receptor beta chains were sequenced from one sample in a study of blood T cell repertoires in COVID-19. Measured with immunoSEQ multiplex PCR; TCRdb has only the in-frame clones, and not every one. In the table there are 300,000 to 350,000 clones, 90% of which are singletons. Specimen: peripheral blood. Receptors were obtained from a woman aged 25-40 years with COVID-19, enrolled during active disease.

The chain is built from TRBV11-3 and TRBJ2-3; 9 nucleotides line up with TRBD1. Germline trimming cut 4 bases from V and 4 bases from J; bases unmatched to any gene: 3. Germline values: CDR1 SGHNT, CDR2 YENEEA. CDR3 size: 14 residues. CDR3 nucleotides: TGTGCCAGCAGCTCCGGACAGGGGTCAGATACGCAGTATTTT. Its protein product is CASSSGQGSDTQYF.

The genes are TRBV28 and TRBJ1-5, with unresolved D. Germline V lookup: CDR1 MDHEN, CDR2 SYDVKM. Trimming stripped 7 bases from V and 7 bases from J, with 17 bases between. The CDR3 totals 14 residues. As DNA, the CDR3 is TGTGCCAGCACCTTTCGGGGTATTGGGCAGCCCCAGCATTTT. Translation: CASTFRGIGQPQHF.

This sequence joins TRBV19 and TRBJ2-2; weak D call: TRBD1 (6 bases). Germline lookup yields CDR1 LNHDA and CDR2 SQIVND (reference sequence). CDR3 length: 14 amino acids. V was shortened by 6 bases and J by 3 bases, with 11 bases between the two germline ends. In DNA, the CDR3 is TGTGCCAGTAGCTCACAGGGTTACACCGGGGAGCTGTTTTTT. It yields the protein CASSSQGYTGELFF.

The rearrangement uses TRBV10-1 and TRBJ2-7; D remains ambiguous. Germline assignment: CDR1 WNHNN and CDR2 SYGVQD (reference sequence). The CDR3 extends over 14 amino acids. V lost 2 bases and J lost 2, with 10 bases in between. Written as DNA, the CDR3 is TGCGCCAGCAGTGAGGGTGGGCCGCCCTACGAGCAGTACTTC. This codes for CASSEGGPPYEQYF.

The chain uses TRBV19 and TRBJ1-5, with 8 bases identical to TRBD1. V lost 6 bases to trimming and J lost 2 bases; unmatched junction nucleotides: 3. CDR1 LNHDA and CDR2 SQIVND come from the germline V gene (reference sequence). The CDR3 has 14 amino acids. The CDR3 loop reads CASSLTGGNQPQHF. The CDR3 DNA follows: TGTGCCAGTAGCCTGACAGGGGGCAATCAGCCCCAGCATTTT.

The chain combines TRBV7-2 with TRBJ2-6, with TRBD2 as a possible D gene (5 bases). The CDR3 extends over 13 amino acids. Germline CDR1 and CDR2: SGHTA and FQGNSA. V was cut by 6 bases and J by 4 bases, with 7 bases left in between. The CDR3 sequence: CASRGAGANVLTF. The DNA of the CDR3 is TGTGCCAGCAGGGGAGCGGGGGCCAACGTCCTGACTTTC. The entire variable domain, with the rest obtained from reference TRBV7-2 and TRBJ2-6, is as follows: GAGVSQSPSNKVTEKGKDVELRCDPISGHTALYWYRQSLGQGLEFLIYFQGNSAPDKSGLPSDRFSAERTGGSVSTLTIQRTQQEDSAVYLCASRGAGANVLTFGAGSRLTVL.

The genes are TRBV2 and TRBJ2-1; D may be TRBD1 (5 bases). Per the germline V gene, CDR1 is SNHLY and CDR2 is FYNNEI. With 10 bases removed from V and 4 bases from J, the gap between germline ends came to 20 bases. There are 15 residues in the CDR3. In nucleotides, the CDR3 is TGTGCCACCAAAAAACGGGTAGGGGTTTACAATGAGCAGTTCTTC. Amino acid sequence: CATKKRVGVYNEQFF.

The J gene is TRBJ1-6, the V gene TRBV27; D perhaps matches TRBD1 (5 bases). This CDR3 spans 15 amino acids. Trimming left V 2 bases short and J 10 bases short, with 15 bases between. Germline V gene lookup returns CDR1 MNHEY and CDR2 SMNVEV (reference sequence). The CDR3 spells CASSLSSGSGSPLHF. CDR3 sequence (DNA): TGTGCCAGCAGTTTAAGTTCAGGGTCCGGCTCACCCCTCCACTTT.

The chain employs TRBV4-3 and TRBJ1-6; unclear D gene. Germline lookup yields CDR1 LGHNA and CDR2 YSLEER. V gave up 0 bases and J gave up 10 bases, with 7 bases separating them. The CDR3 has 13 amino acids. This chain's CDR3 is CASSQDAGSPLHF. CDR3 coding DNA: TGCGCCAGCAGCCAAGATGCGGGATCACCCCTCCACTTT.

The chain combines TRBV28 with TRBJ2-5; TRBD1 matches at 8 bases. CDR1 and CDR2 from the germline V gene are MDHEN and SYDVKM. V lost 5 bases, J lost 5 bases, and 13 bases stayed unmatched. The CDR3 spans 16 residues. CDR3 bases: TGTGCCAGCAGTGCCGGGACAGGAAAAGGAGAGGAGACCCAGTACTTC. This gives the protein CASSAGTGKGEETQYF.

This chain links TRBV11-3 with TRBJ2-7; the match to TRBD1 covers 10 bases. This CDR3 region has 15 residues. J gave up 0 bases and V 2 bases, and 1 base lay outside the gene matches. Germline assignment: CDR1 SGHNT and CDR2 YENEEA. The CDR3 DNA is TGTGCCAGCAGCTTAAGGACAGGGGGCTCCTACGAGCAGTACTTC. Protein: CASSLRTGGSYEQYF.

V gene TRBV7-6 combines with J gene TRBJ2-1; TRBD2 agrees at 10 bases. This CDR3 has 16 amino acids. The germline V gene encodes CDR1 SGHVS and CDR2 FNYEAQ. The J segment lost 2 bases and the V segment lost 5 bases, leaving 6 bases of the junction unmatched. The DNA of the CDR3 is TGTGCCAGCAGCCTGGCAGCGGGAGGGGCCTACAATGAGCAGTTCTTC. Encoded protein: CASSLAAGGAYNEQFF.

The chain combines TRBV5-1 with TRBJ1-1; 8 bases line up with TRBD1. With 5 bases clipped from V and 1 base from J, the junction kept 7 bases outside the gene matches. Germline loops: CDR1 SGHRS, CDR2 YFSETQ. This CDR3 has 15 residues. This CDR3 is CASSRQGTGNTEAFF. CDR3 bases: TGCGCCAGCAGTAGACAGGGGACTGGGAACACTGAAGCTTTCTTT.

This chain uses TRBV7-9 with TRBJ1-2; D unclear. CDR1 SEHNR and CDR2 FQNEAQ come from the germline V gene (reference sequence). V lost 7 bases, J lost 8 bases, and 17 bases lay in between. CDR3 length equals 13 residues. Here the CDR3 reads CASNMILLEGYTF. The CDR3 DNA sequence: TGTGCCAGCAATATGATATTGTTGGAGGGCTACACCTTC.

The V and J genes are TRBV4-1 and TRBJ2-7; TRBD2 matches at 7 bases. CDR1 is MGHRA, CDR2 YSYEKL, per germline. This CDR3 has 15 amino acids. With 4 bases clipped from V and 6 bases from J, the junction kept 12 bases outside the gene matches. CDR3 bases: TGCGCCAGCAGCCGAGAAGCGGGGCCCGGTTCCGAGCAGTACTTC. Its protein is CASSREAGPGSEQYF.

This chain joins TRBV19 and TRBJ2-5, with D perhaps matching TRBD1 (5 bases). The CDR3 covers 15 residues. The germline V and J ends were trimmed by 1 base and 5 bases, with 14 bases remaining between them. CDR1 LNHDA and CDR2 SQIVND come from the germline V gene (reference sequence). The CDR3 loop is CASSIGRQRVETQYF. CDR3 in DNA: TGTGCCAGTAGTATAGGCCGACAGCGAGTCGAGACCCAGTACTTC.

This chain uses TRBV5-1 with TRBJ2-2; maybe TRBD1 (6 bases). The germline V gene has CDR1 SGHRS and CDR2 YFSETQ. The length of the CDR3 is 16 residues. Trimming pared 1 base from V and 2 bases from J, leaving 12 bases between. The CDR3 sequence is CASSLIRGTNTGELFF. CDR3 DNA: TGCGCCAGCAGCTTGATCAGGGGAACAAACACCGGGGAGCTGTTTTTT.

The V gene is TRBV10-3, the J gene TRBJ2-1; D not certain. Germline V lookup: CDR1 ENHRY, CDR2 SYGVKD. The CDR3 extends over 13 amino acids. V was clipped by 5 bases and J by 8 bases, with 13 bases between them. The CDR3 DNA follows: TGTGCCATCAGTACCCCTAGATACCATGAGCAGTTCTTC. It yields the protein CAISTPRYHEQFF.

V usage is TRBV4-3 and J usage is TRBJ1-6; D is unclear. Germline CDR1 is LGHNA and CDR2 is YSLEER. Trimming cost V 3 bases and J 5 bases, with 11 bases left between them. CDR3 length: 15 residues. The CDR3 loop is CASSHSEAHNSPLHF. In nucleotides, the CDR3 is TGCGCCAGCAGCCACAGCGAGGCCCATAATTCACCCCTCCACTTT.

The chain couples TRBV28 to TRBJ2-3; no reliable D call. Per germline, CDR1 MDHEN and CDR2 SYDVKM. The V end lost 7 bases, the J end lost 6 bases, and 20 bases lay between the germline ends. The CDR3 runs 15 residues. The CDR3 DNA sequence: TGTGCCAGCACCGACCCGGCGTGGAGAGCGGATACGCAGTATTTT. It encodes CASTDPAWRADTQYF.

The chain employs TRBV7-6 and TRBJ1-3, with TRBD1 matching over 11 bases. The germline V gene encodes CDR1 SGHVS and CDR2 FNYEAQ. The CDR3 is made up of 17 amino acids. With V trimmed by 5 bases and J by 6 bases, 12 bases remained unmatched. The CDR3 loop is CASSPRTGGHLSNTIYF. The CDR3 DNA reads TGTGCCAGCAGCCCTCGGACAGGGGGCCACCTCTCAAACACCATATATTTT. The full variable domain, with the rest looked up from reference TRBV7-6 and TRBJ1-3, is GAGVSQSPRYKVTKRGQDVALRCDPISGHVSLYWYRQALGQGPEFLTYFNYEAQQDKSGLPNDRFSAERPEGSISTLTIQRTEQRDSAMYRCASSPRTGGHLSNTIYFGEGSWLTVV.

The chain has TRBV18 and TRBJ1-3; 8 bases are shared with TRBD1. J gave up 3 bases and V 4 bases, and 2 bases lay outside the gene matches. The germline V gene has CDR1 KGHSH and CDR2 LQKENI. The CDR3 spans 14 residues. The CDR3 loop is CASSLGTGGNTIYF. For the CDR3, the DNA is TGTGCCAGCTCACTCGGGACAGGTGGAAACACCATATATTTT.

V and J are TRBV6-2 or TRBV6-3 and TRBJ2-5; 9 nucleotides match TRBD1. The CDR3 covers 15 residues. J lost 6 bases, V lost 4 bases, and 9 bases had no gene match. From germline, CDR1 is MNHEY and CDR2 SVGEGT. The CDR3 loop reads CASSSRDRVGKTQYF. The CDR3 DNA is TGTGCCAGCAGTTCCCGGGACAGGGTGGGGAAGACCCAGTACTTC.

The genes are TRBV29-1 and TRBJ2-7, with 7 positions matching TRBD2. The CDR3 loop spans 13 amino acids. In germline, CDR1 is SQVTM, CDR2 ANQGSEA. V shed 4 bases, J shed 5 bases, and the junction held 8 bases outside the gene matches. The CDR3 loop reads CSVGAPSGNEQYF. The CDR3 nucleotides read TGCAGCGTTGGGGCTCCGAGCGGGAACGAGCAGTACTTC.

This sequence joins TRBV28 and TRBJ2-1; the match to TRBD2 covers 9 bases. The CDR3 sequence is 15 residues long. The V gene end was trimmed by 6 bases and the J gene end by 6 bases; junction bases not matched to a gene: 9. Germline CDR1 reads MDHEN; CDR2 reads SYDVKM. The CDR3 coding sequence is TGTGCCAGCAGCTTCTACGGCGGGAGGGCCAATGAGCAGTTCTTC. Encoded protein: CASSFYGGRANEQFF.

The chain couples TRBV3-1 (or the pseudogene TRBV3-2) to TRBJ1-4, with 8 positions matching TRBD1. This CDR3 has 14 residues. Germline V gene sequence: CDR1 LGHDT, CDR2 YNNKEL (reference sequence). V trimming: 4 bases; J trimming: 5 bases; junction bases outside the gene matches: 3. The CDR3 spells CASSRRTGNEKLFF. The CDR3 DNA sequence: TGTGCCAGCAGCCGTAGGACAGGGAATGAAAAACTGTTTTTT.

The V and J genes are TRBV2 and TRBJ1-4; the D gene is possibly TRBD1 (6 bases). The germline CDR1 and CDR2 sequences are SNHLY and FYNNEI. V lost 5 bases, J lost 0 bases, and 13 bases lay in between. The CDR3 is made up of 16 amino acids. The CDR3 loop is CASSSDSATTNEKLFF. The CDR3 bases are TGTGCCAGCAGTTCGGACAGTGCCACAACTAATGAAAAACTGTTTTTT.